The 13 T cell receptor beta chains below come from one sample, sequenced in a study of spatial heterogeneity in lung cancer. Regarding time point: sample taken at primary tumor resection. TCRdb passed the 5' RACE reads through MiXCR, listing each CDR3 protein once. The repertoire holds tens of thousands of distinct CDR3 sequences, with approximately 5.2% as singletons. The sequencing here drew on PBMCs, taken at surgery. These receptors came from a female donor with early-stage non-small cell lung cancer.

This chain joins TRBV18 and TRBJ2-1, with 9 bases fitting TRBD1. CDR3 length equals 16 residues. J lost 2 bases, V lost 4 bases, and 6 bases had no gene match. Germline values: CDR1 KGHSH, CDR2 LQKENI. CDR3 loop: CASSLNRGQAYNEQFF. The CDR3 DNA follows: TGTGCCAGCTCACTCAACAGGGGGCAGGCCTACAATGAGCAGTTCTTC.

This clonotype occurred many times. The gene calls are TRBV20-1 and TRBJ1-1; D possibly corresponds to TRBD1 (5 bases). CDR1 DFQATT and CDR2 SNEGSKA come from the germline V gene (reference sequence). The CDR3 has 12 amino acids. The germline V and J ends were trimmed by 6 bases and 7 bases, with 15 bases remaining between them. CDR3 DNA: TGCAGTGCGGGAGGCAGGGCAGGTGAAGCTTTCTTT. Encoded protein: CSAGGRAGEAFF.

This clonotype was detected many times. This chain links TRBV3-1 with TRBJ1-5; D is unclear. The CDR3 is 13 amino acids. The germline V gene has CDR1 LGHDT and CDR2 YNNKEL (reference sequence). V was cut by 0 bases and J by 2 bases, with 2 bases left in between. The CDR3 DNA reads as TGTGCCAGCAGCCAAGACGGCAATCAGCCCCAGCATTTT. It specifies CASSQDGNQPQHF.

This clonotype appeared many times. This chain links TRBV12-3 or TRBV12-4 with TRBJ2-1; 9 positions agree with TRBD2. CDR3 size: 16 residues. The V segment lost 4 bases and the J segment 4 bases; nucleotides outside the gene matches: 8. CDR3 residues: CASSYPRAGGYNEQFF. The CDR3 nucleotides are TGTGCCAGCAGTTACCCTCGAGCGGGGGGTTACAATGAGCAGTTCTTC.

At least ten counts were recorded for this clonotype. This rearrangement joins TRBV5-6 to TRBJ1-2; TRBD1 aligns across 10 bases. V shed 4 bases and J 4 bases; nucleotides not matched to a gene: 10. CDR1 is SGHDT, CDR2 YYEEEE, per germline. This CDR3 is 16 amino acids long. CDR3 sequence: CASSPTGTGEIYGYTF. CDR3 bases: TGTGCCAGCAGCCCCACAGGGACAGGGGAAATCTATGGCTACACCTTC.

This clonotype was detected ten times or more. The gene calls are TRBV5-1 and TRBJ1-1, with D tentatively TRBD1 (5 bases). From germline, CDR1 is SGHRS and CDR2 YFSETQ. The CDR3 loop spans 13 amino acids. Trimming stripped 7 bases from V and 1 base from J, with 11 bases between. In nucleotides, the CDR3 is TGCGCCAGCCTGGGGCCCCAGAACACTGAAGCTTTCTTT. This gives the protein CASLGPQNTEAFF.

This clonotype was detected ten times or more. The V gene is TRBV5-4, the J gene TRBJ2-7; 9 nucleotides agree with TRBD1. V gave up 4 bases and J gave up 4 bases; unmatched junction bases: 6. Germline V lookup: CDR1 SGHNT, CDR2 YYREEE (reference sequence). CDR3 length: 14 amino acids. This CDR3 reads CASSAGQGRYEQYF. In nucleotides, the CDR3 is TGTGCCAGCAGCGCCGGACAGGGGAGGTACGAGCAGTACTTC.

The chain is built from TRBV6-1 and TRBJ2-3, with 12 bases lining up with TRBD2. Germline values: CDR1 MNHNS, CDR2 SASEGT. The CDR3 length is 15 residues. The ends lost 8 bases at V and 4 bases at J; junction bases unmatched: 7. The CDR3 bases are TGTGCCAGCTGCTCTAGCGGGGGGGCCGCAGATACGCAGTATTTT. The encoded protein is CASCSSGGAADTQYF.

This clonotype came up many times. The chain has TRBV7-3 and TRBJ2-3; D unresolved. Germline CDR1 SGHTA, CDR2 FQGTGA. The ends were cut back, 1 base at V and 2 bases at J, with 7 bases in the middle. CDR3 length: 14 amino acids. The CDR3 region is CASSLKGYTDTQYF. The CDR3 DNA reads as TGTGCCAGCAGCTTAAAAGGCTACACAGATACGCAGTATTTT.

The chain couples TRBV18 to TRBJ1-4; D remains ambiguous. Germline V CDR1 and CDR2: KGHSH, LQKENI. V dropped 4 bases and J dropped 8 bases, with 17 bases sitting between them. This CDR3 region has 15 residues. This chain's CDR3 is CASSLGQTPPEKLFF. CDR3 DNA sequence: TGTGCCAGCTCACTAGGCCAGACGCCCCCCGAAAAACTGTTTTTT.

This clonotype was recorded many times. The genes are TRBV7-3 and TRBJ2-1; the match to TRBD1 covers 8 bases. Germline assignment: CDR1 SGHTA and CDR2 FQGTGA. The ends lost 3 bases at V and 7 bases at J; junction bases unmatched: 2. This CDR3 has 13 residues. The CDR3 sequence is CASSFYRGNEQFF. In DNA, the CDR3 is TGTGCCAGCAGCTTTTACAGGGGGAATGAGCAGTTCTTC.

This clonotype showed up many times. This chain uses TRBV15 with TRBJ2-2, with D tentatively TRBD2 (6 bases). Germline V gene sequence: CDR1 LNHNV, CDR2 YYDKDF (reference sequence). The ends were cut back, 7 bases at V and 4 bases at J, with 13 bases in the middle. The CDR3 extends over 14 amino acids. The CDR3: CATKTGLSTGELFF. In nucleotides, the CDR3 is TGTGCCACCAAAACGGGACTCTCCACCGGGGAGCTGTTTTTT. The whole variable domain, filled in from reference TRBV15 and TRBJ2-2, reads DAMVIQNPRYQVTQFGKPVTLSCSQTLNHNVMYWYQQKSSQAPKLLFHYYDKDFNNEADTPDNFQSRRPNTSFCFLDIRSPGLGDTAMYLCATKTGLSTGELFFGEGSRLTVL.

The sample holds many counts of this clonotype. The chain couples TRBV7-9 to TRBJ2-1, with 7 bases that match TRBD1. This CDR3 spans 14 amino acids. Germline V gives CDR1 SEHNR, CDR2 FQNEAQ (reference sequence). The ends lost 11 bases at V and 9 bases at J; junction bases unmatched: 16. The chain's CDR3 is CAGQQGSFQSEQFF. The CDR3, as DNA: TGTGCCGGGCAACAGGGGTCGTTCCAAAGTGAGCAGTTCTTC.